This T cell receptor beta chain was recorded in a study of CD8+ T cells in alopecia areata. The study, taken as a whole, reports: Scalp clonality decreased significantly with tofacitinib, and so did expanded CD8+ clones among the top 100.

Trimming shortened V by 4 bases and J by 8 bases, and 17 bases separated the two germline ends. This CDR3 is built from 14 residues. Germline V gene sequence: CDR1 MGHRA, CDR2 YSYEKL. The treatment was: oral pan-JAK inhibitor, 5-10 mg twice daily. About this clone: Antigen: not known.

The authors extracted RNA and reverse transcribed it into cDNA as the sequencing template. Sequenced by immunoSEQ multiplex PCR; TCRdb stores in-frame clones only, minus some. The repertoire consists of about 160,000 clones, with just over 65% occurring once and the leading ten covering more than 0.7%. This receptor was identified in a human donor with alopecia areata. The rearrangement uses TRBV4-1 and TRBJ1-2, with a possible D match to TRBD1 (5 bases). Sequences were derived from CD4+ T cells sorted from blood, sampled at week 4, from a patient treated with tofacitinib. CDR3 in DNA: TGCGCCAGCAGCCCCAGCGGAGGGGCGCGAGGCTACACCTTC. As protein: CASSPSGGARGYTF.